The 24 T cell receptor beta chains reported below all come from one sample, sequenced in a study of human T cells and chemical hapten exposure. Stated time point: patch test 1, 2 weeks after DPC sensitization. The treatment is: therapeutic diphenylcyclopropenone sensitization with weekly scalp DPC. MiXCR was run by TCRdb on the RACE reads, yielding one entry per CDR3 protein. The table lists around 380,000 distinct CDR3 sequences, approximately 5.1% of them singletons. The source material was whole blood, sampled in connection with sensitization to the hapten diphenylcyclopropenone (DPC). Receptor source: a woman in her forties or fifties with alopecia areata. Some clones in this sample may be carry-over from other donors' samples.

The chain is built from TRBV27 and TRBJ2-3; 8 bases fit TRBD2. CDR3 size: 15 residues. The ends lost 7 bases at V and 2 bases at J; junction bases unmatched: 8. Looked up from germline, CDR1 is MNHEY and CDR2 is SMNVEV (reference sequence). Here the CDR3 reads CASKAGVLFTDTQYF. The CDR3 DNA follows: TGTGCCAGCAAAGCGGGGGTCCTATTCACAGATACGCAGTATTTT.

This clonotype showed up just a few times. J is TRBJ2-1 and V is TRBV11-2, with D perhaps TRBD2 (6 bases). The germline V gene encodes CDR1 SGHAT and CDR2 FQNNGV. V lost 1 base to trimming and J lost 4 bases, with 11 bases between them. The CDR3 runs 15 residues. The CDR3 region is CASSLAGSRYNEQFF. The CDR3 DNA sequence: TGTGCCAGCAGCTTAGCCGGGAGTCGATACAATGAGCAGTTCTTC.

This clonotype was seen many times. The chain couples TRBV6-2 or TRBV6-3 to TRBJ1-5, with unresolved D. The CDR3 is made up of 11 amino acids. V dropped 4 bases and J dropped 15 bases, with 13 bases sitting between them. Germline V gene lookup returns CDR1 MNHEY and CDR2 SVGEGT. As DNA, the CDR3 is TGTGCCAGCAGTTGGGCCGAGGGCCTGCATTTT. This codes for CASSWAEGLHF.

The V call is TRBV18, the J call TRBJ2-1; the match to TRBD2 covers 9 bases. Germline V CDR1 and CDR2: KGHSH, LQKENI. With V trimmed by 6 bases and J by 9 bases, 12 bases remained unmatched. The CDR3 runs 15 residues. CDR3 in DNA: TGTGCCAGCTCCCCCGGAGTAGCGGGAGAGGGTGAGCAGTTCTTC. Protein: CASSPGVAGEGEQFF.

This clonotype was recorded many times. The chain joins TRBV3-1 to TRBJ2-5; a possible D gene is TRBD1 (6 bases). Trimming stripped 0 bases from V and 2 bases from J, with 13 bases between. This CDR3 has 16 amino acids. Germline V lookup: CDR1 LGHDT, CDR2 YNNKEL (reference sequence). The chain's CDR3 is CASSQDLGQQQETQYF. The CDR3 DNA sequence: TGTGCCAGCAGCCAAGATTTAGGACAGCAGCAAGAGACCCAGTACTTC.

This clonotype was detected many times. V and J are TRBV7-9 and TRBJ2-1; D gene uncertain. The CDR3 runs 13 residues. CDR1 is SEHNR and CDR2 is FQNEAQ in the germline V gene (reference sequence). Trimming took off 5 bases at V and 7 bases at J, with 12 bases between the two ends. The CDR3 region is CASSQLMLNEQFF. The CDR3 DNA reads as TGTGCCAGCAGCCAACTGATGTTGAATGAGCAGTTCTTC.

The CDR3 DNA reads as TGCAGTGCCACGCCCGGTGCCACCGAGCAGTTCTTC. This sequence encodes CSATPGATEQFF. The chain carries TRBV20-1 and TRBJ2-1, with D unclear. The length of the CDR3 is 12 residues. Germline CDR1 and CDR2: DFQATT and SNEGSKA (reference sequence). Trimming took 6 bases from V and 10 from J, leaving 16 bases between them.

A few counts support this clonotype. The chain recombines TRBV7-2 with TRBJ1-6, with 7 nucleotides matching TRBD1. Germline V gene lookup returns CDR1 SGHTA and CDR2 FQGNSA. The CDR3 sequence is 18 residues long. Germline trimming cut 1 base from V and 5 bases from J; bases unmatched to any gene: 11. This CDR3 reads CASSLESLRTGHNSPLHF. As DNA, the CDR3 is TGTGCCAGCAGCTTAGAATCGCTTCGGACAGGACATAATTCACCCCTCCACTTT.

In its sample, this clonotype was seen a few times. V and J are TRBV7-3 and TRBJ2-6; D is unclear. The germline V gene has CDR1 SGHTA and CDR2 FQGTGA. Deletions cut 4 bases from V and 8 bases from J, with 12 bases between. This CDR3 has 14 residues. This chain's CDR3 is CASSSKRTPNVLTF. CDR3 bases: TGTGCCAGCAGCTCCAAAAGGACCCCCAACGTCCTGACTTTC. Filled out from reference TRBV7-3 and TRBJ2-6, the complete variable domain reads GAGVSQTPSNKVTEKGKYVELRCDPISGHTALYWYRQSLGQGPEFLIYFQGTGAADDSGLPNDRFFAVRPEGSVSTLKIQRTERGDSAVYLCASSSKRTPNVLTFGAGSRLTVL.

The sample holds many counts of this clonotype. The chain carries TRBV29-1 and TRBJ1-2; no firm D call. The CDR3 has 12 residues. Germline loops: CDR1 SQVTM, CDR2 ANQGSEA. V was pared by 4 bases and J by 10 bases, with 16 bases between. CDR3 loop: CSVGQEVGNYTF. The CDR3 region has the DNA TGCAGCGTTGGCCAAGAGGTCGGCAACTACACCTTC. Complete variable domain (other parts from reference TRBV29-1 and TRBJ1-2): SAVISQKPSRDICQRGTSLTIQCQVDSQVTMMFWYRQQPGQSLTLIATANQGSEATYESGFVIDKFPISRPNLTFSTLTVSNMSPEDSSIYLCSVGQEVGNYTFGSGTRLTVV.

Comment on this clonotype: A read error may be the cause here, since a much bigger clone is one base away. CDR3 sequence: CAGGLETLSGGAPDTQYF. CDR3 sequence (DNA): TGTGCTGGTGGTCTAGAAACCCTAAGCGGGGGGGCGCCAGATACGCAGTATTTT. The chain is built from TRBV12-5 and TRBJ2-3, with 10 bases lining up with TRBD2. The CDR3 loop spans 18 amino acids. Germline lookup yields CDR1 LGHNT and CDR2 FRNRAP.

This clonotype showed up many times. V usage is TRBV6-2 or TRBV6-3 and J usage is TRBJ2-7; 9 positions match TRBD2. V was pared by 6 bases and J by 3 bases, with 6 bases of the junction left unmatched. The V gene's germline CDR1 is MNHEY and CDR2 SVGEGT. The CDR3 is 14 residues long. CDR3 protein: CASRPPSGDYEQYF. In DNA form, the CDR3 reads TGTGCCAGCAGACCACCTAGCGGGGACTACGAGCAGTACTTC.

This clonotype occurred a few times. The J gene is TRBJ1-4, the V gene TRBV15; the D gene is possibly TRBD1 (6 bases). The V gene's germline CDR1 is LNHNV and CDR2 YYDKDF (reference sequence). Trimming stripped 3 bases from V and 15 bases from J, with 23 bases between. This CDR3 contains 15 residues. The DNA for the CDR3 is TGTGCCACCAGCAGCCGACAGGCGGTGGATCAAGGTTTGTTTTTT. It encodes CATSSRQAVDQGLFF.

This clonotype was counted many times. The genes are TRBV18 and TRBJ1-5; D is possibly TRBD1 (6 bases). Trimming left V 3 bases short and J 0 bases short, with 12 bases between. The CDR3 consists of 16 residues. CDR1 KGHSH and CDR2 LQKENI come from the germline V gene. CDR3 sequence: CASSPQTGYSNQPQHF. CDR3 bases: TGTGCCAGCTCACCTCAGACAGGTTATAGCAATCAGCCCCAGCATTTT.

The chain couples TRBV29-1 to TRBJ2-2, with D possibly TRBD1 on 6 matching bases. This CDR3 has 15 residues. CDR1 is SQVTM and CDR2 is ANQGSEA in the germline V gene. V lost 6 bases, J lost 0 bases, and 14 bases lay in between. CDR3 coding DNA: TGCAGCGTACTCGGGACACCCACGAACACCGGGGAGCTGTTTTTT. Protein product: CSVLGTPTNTGELFF.

This clonotype was observed a handful of times. The rearrangement uses TRBV28 and TRBJ2-7, with D uncertain. Germline CDR1 MDHEN, CDR2 SYDVKM. The CDR3 is made up of 12 amino acids. V was cut by 3 bases and J by 4 bases, with 7 bases left in between. The CDR3, as DNA: TGTGCCAGCAGTTTCAATCGGTACGAGCAGTACTTC. Residues: CASSFNRYEQYF.

This clonotype was found a few times. The rearrangement links TRBV7-9 to TRBJ2-1; possible D gene TRBD1, 7 bases. V lost 4 bases and J 8 bases, leaving 18 bases between the germline ends. CDR1 is SEHNR, CDR2 FQNEAQ, per germline (reference sequence). The CDR3 loop spans 15 amino acids. CDR3 in amino acids: CASSSEEGARDEQFF. The CDR3 bases are TGTGCCAGCAGCTCGGAGGAGGGGGCGCGGGATGAGCAGTTCTTC.

The rearrangement links TRBV5-1 to TRBJ1-3; 10 bases are shared with TRBD1. Germline V gives CDR1 SGHRS, CDR2 YFSETQ. V shed 4 bases, J shed 0 bases, and the junction held 7 bases outside the gene matches. This CDR3 contains 17 residues. Here the CDR3 DNA reads TGCGCCAGCAGCAAGGGGACAGGGGCCAGCTCTGGAAACACCATATATTTT. As protein: CASSKGTGASSGNTIYF.

The V and J genes are TRBV27 and TRBJ2-1; D is undetermined. V shed 7 bases and J shed 9 bases, with 10 bases lying between them. CDR1 is MNHEY and CDR2 is SMNVEV in the germline V gene (reference sequence). This CDR3 region has 11 residues. The chain's CDR3 is CASTVGSEQFF. CDR3 DNA sequence: TGTGCCAGCACCGTCGGGTCTGAGCAGTTCTTC.

This clonotype occurred many times. This rearrangement joins TRBV9 to TRBJ2-1; D remains unclear. This CDR3 spans 15 amino acids. Trimming took off 2 bases at V and 5 bases at J, with 14 bases between the two ends. From germline, CDR1 is SGDLS and CDR2 YYNGEE. The chain's CDR3 is CASSVSGNGHNEQFF. CDR3 bases: TGTGCCAGCAGCGTGAGTGGGAATGGACACAATGAGCAGTTCTTC.

This clonotype was observed at least ten times. V gene TRBV20-1 combines with J gene TRBJ2-1; 8 bases fit TRBD2. V lost 6 bases, J lost 6 bases, and 7 bases stayed unmatched. The V gene's germline CDR1 is DFQATT and CDR2 SNEGSKA (reference sequence). This CDR3 contains 13 residues. CDR3 sequence: CSAQREWVNEQFF. CDR3 DNA sequence: TGCAGTGCCCAGCGGGAGTGGGTCAATGAGCAGTTCTTC.

This clonotype occurred many times. The V and J genes are TRBV6-6 and TRBJ2-3; 13 nucleotides match TRBD2. V was clipped by 6 bases and J by 2 bases; unmatched bases: 2. The CDR3 totals 15 residues. Germline-derived CDR1 and CDR2 are MNHNY and SVGAGI (reference sequence). The CDR3 DNA sequence: TGTGCCAGCAGGGGACTAGCGGGGTACACAGATACGCAGTATTTT. It codes for CASRGLAGYTDTQYF.

This clonotype was recorded a few times. The J gene is TRBJ1-1, the V gene TRBV6-5, with 8 positions matching TRBD1. V dropped 7 bases and J dropped 4; count of bases not matched to a gene: 5. The CDR3 consists of 13 residues. CDR1 and CDR2 (germline): MNHEY, SVGAGI. CDR3 residues: CASKDREGTEAFF. In nucleotides, the CDR3 is TGTGCCAGCAAGGACAGGGAGGGCACTGAAGCTTTCTTT.

DNA for the CDR3: TGTGCCACCACGGGCTCCCCAGATACGCAGTATTTT. Residues: CATTGSPDTQYF. The chain joins TRBV6-6 to TRBJ2-3; D gene ambiguous. Deletions cut 10 bases from V and 4 bases from J, with 12 bases between. Germline CDR1 is MNHNY and CDR2 is SVGAGI (reference sequence). The CDR3 has 12 amino acids.